This T cell receptor (beta chain) was captured by sequencing in a study of shared clonotypes between healthy human individuals. TCRdb keeps only in-frame clones here, not all; method: immunoSEQ multiplex PCR. The table records roughly 2.2 million clones, approximately 93% of them present only once. Between the trimmed V and J ends, which lost 6 bases and 6 bases, there was a span of 14 bases. This CDR3 has 13 amino acids. Germline lookup yields CDR1 LGHNT and CDR2 FRNRAP. The chain carries TRBV12-5 and TRBJ1-2, with no clear D. The sequence came from a man between 18 and 35 years old in good health. Some clones in this sample may be carry-over from other donors' samples. The sample was naive CD4+ T cells from PBMCs. Subset denoted: CD45RA+ positively selected. The CDR3 here is CASGMAREDGYTF. The CDR3 DNA reads as TGTGCTAGTGGGATGGCGCGCGAAGATGGCTACACCTTC.